This T cell receptor beta chain was found in a study of blood T cell repertoires in COVID-19. Study overall: Donors in the United States, Italy and Spain gave samples during acute or convalescent COVID-19.

This CDR3 contains 14 residues. Per the germline V gene, CDR1 is LNHDA and CDR2 is SQIVND (reference sequence). Trimming took 7 bases from V and 8 from J; bases not matched to a gene: 8. Here immunoSEQ multiplex PCR was the method, and the copy in TCRdb shows in-frame clones only, minus some. The table lists 100,000 to 150,000 clones, approximately 90% of them singletons. V is TRBV19 and J is TRBJ1-4; 9 nucleotides line up with TRBD1. Sequencing input: peripheral blood. This TCR was recovered from a man aged 50-60 years with COVID-19, enrolled during active disease. Written as DNA, the CDR3 is TGTGCCAGTACCTACGGACAGGGGAGAGAAAAACTGTTTTTT. It encodes CASTYGQGREKLFF.